Listed below are T cell receptor beta chains from one sample, sequenced in a study of T cells in Graves' hyperthyroidism and ophthalmopathy. TCRdb reprocessed the multiplex PCR reads with MiXCR, giving one entry per CDR3 protein. The table includes some 380,000 distinct CDR3 sequences, around an eighth detected once. Source material: blood. Receptors were obtained from a man aged 25-45 years with Graves' hyperthyroidism that later progressed to Graves' ophthalmopathy. The CDR3 runs from the conserved cysteine through the conserved F or W. A D gene is named only where the DNA matches it firmly. Size tells how often a clone was seen (once, few, many) or the class of an expanded clone, and some rows leave it out.

few TRBJ1-6 NA TRBV6-1 TGTGCCAGTACGGGCTCCGTTAGTTCACCCCTCCACTTT CASTGSVSSPLHF
few TRBJ1-2 TRBD1 TRBV7-9 TGTGCCAGCAGCTTAACTTCCCGGGACAGGAGACTCTATGGCTACACCTTC CASSLTSRDRRLYGYTF
NA TRBJ1-1 NA TRBV19 TGTGCCAGTAGTATGAGGGCCTTCACTGAAGCTTTCTTT CASSMRAFTEAFF
many TRBJ2-5 NA TRBV12-3/TRBV12-4 TGTGCCAGCAGTTCCACACCGCGGCAAGAGACCCAGTACTTC CASSSTPRQETQYF
NA TRBJ1-2 NA TRBV18 TGTGCCAGCTCACCCCCCACGGGCTGGAACTATGGCTACACCTTC CASSPPTGWNYGYTF
many TRBJ1-5 TRBD1 TRBV5-1 TGCGCCAGCAGCTGGTCGGGACAGGGGTCTGGGCAGCCCCAGCATTTT CASSWSGQGSGQPQHF
NA TRBJ1-6 TRBD1 TRBV9 TGTGCCAGCAGCCCGCACAGGGGCTATAATTCACCCCTCCACTTT CASSPHRGYNSPLHF
many TRBJ1-2 TRBD1 TRBV28 TGTGCCAGCAATGGGGGGACAGGGTTCGGCTACACCTTC CASNGGTGFGYTF
many TRBJ2-7 NA TRBV11-2 TGTGCCAGCAGCCAATCTTGGGGGACCTACGAGCAGTACTTC CASSQSWGTYEQYF
many TRBJ1-2 TRBD1 TRBV11-2 TGTGCCAGCAGCTTAGGCACAGGGGAAATGTATGGCTACACCTTC CASSLGTGEMYGYTF
many TRBJ2-3 NA TRBV7-2 TGTGCCAGCAGCTTGTATCGGTCCGCCGATACGCAGTATTTT CASSLYRSADTQYF
many TRBJ1-1 NA TRBV5-1 TGCGCCAGCAGCTTGGGACAAGGCGGCACTGAAGCTTTCTTT CASSLGQGGTEAFF
few TRBJ1-3 NA TRBV28 TGTGCCAGCAGTCCAGACAGTCTTCGAAACACCATATATTTT CASSPDSLRNTIYF
NA TRBJ2-7 TRBD1 TRBV5-1 TGCGCCAGCAGCAGGGACAGCCCGACCTACGAGCAGTACTTC CASSRDSPTYEQYF
many TRBJ2-7 NA TRBV20-1 TGCAGTGCTAGAGGAAGGGGGGAGGGCTACGAGCAGTACTTC CSARGRGEGYEQYF
many TRBJ1-1 NA TRBV6-1 TGTGCCAGCAGAAACAGGGCGGGGGGCACTGAAGCTTTCTTT CASRNRAGGTEAFF
few TRBJ2-1 NA TRBV28 TGTGCCAGCAGTTTTCGCTGGGGGCAAAGCTCCTACAATGAGCAGTTCTTC CASSFRWGQSSYNEQFF
few TRBJ2-5 NA TRBV6-5 TGTGCCAGCAGTTACTCAGGGTCCGCGACCCAGTACTTC CASSYSGSATQYF
few TRBJ2-7 NA TRBV5-5 TGTGCCAGCAGCTTGTGGACGGCGAGCTCCTACGAGCAGTACTTC CASSLWTASSYEQYF
NA TRBJ2-5 TRBD1 TRBV6-4 TGTGCCAGCCGCCCAGGGGGGACAGGGGGTCGGGAGACCCAGTACTTC CASRPGGTGGRETQYF
few TRBJ1-1 NA TRBV4-1 TGCGCCAGCAGCCAAGAACGGGGGAACACTGAAGCTTTCTTT CASSQERGNTEAFF
NA TRBJ1-2 NA TRBV13 TGTGCCAGCAGCCCACAGGAGCAATACAACTATGGCTACACCTTC CASSPQEQYNYGYTF
many TRBJ2-7 TRBD2 TRBV20-1 TGCAGTGCTAGGGCGGGGGTCCTCTACGAGCAGTACTTC CSARAGVLYEQYF
NA TRBJ1-6 TRBD1 TRBV19 TGTGCCAGTAGTTCTTCTTCAGGGGGCGTCGCAACGGGTCATTCACCCCTCCACTTT CASSSSSGGVATGHSPLHF
NA TRBJ1-5 TRBD1 TRBV7-6 TGTGCCACCGGACAGGGGTCTCAGCCCCAGCATTTT CATGQGSQPQHF
many TRBJ2-7 NA TRBV3-1 TGTGCCAGCAGCCAAGGCGTAAGCGTAGGCGAGCAGTACTTC CASSQGVSVGEQYF
many TRBJ1-6 TRBD1 TRBV28 TGTGCCAGCATTAGAGGGGGCAATTCACCCCTCCACTTT CASIRGGNSPLHF
NA TRBJ2-1 NA TRBV5-1 TGCGCCAGCAGCTTCGGGGACGACCATTACAATGAGCAGTTCTTC CASSFGDDHYNEQFF
many TRBJ1-5 TRBD1 TRBV2 TGTGCCAGCAGTAATACAGGGGTACGCCAGCCCCAGCATTTT CASSNTGVRQPQHF
few TRBJ2-2 NA TRBV6-1 TGTGCCAGCAGTTCATATCCGGGACGGTACACCGGGGAGCTGTTTTTT CASSSYPGRYTGELFF
NA TRBJ1-1 NA TRBV7-2 TGTGCCAGCAGCTCCATGGAGAACACTGAAGCTTTCTTT CASSSMENTEAFF
many TRBJ1-5 TRBD1 TRBV2 TGTGCCAGCAGACGGGACAGTAGCAATCAGCCCCAGCATTTT CASRRDSSNQPQHF
few TRBJ1-6 TRBD1 TRBV18 TGTGCCAGCTCACTACAGGGGGCTAGTAATTCACCCCTCCACTTT CASSLQGASNSPLHF
NA TRBJ2-7 TRBD2 TRBV3-1 TGTGCCAGCAAAACAGCGGGGGGCTCCTACGAGCAGTACTTC CASKTAGGSYEQYF
many TRBJ1-2 NA TRBV12-3/TRBV12-4 TGTGCCAGCAGTTTGGGGGGGGCGCGTTATGGCTACACCTTC CASSLGGARYGYTF
NA TRBJ1-5 NA TRBV19 TGTGCCAGTAGTATAGGGCAGGGGTGGCCCAGCAATCAGCCCCAGCATTTT CASSIGQGWPSNQPQHF
many TRBJ1-2 TRBD1 TRBV28 TGTGCCAGCAGTCCCTACGGGGGACAGGGGGCGGAAGGCTACACCTTC CASSPYGGQGAEGYTF
many TRBJ1-2 TRBD1 TRBV4-1 TGCGCCAGCAGCCAAGCTCAAGGGACAGGGTATGGCTACACCTTC CASSQAQGTGYGYTF
few TRBJ2-2 TRBD2 TRBV28 TGTGCCAGCAAGGGACTAGCGGGGGTCCTCGCGAACACCGGGGAGCTGTTTTTT CASKGLAGVLANTGELFF
many TRBJ2-2 TRBD1 TRBV2 TGTGCCAGCAGTTACCGGGACAGGGGAAACACCGGGGAGCTGTTTTTT CASSYRDRGNTGELFF
many TRBJ2-2 NA TRBV28 TGTGCCAGCAGTTCTTCAGGGTTCGGGGAGCTGTTTTTT CASSSSGFGELFF
few TRBJ1-2 NA TRBV12-3/TRBV12-4 TGTGCCAGCAGCCCCCTTACTATCTATGGCTACACCTTC CASSPLTIYGYTF
many TRBJ2-3 TRBD2 TRBV10-3 TGTGCCATCAGTGAGGCGGCCGGGGGGGTCGGAACAGATACGCAGTATTTT CAISEAAGGVGTDTQYF
few TRBJ2-1 TRBD2 TRBV9 TGTGCCAGCAGCGTAGTGGCGACTAGCGGGGCCAATGAGCAGTTCTTC CASSVVATSGANEQFF
NA TRBJ2-1 NA TRBV6-1 TGTGCCAGCAGTCCCCCGGGACAGGGGATGATAGCGGGGGGAATCAATGAGCAGTTCTTC CASSPPGQGMIAGGINEQFF
NA TRBJ1-4 NA TRBV18 TGTGCCAGCTCACCACAAAGTGCAACTAATGAAAAACTGTTTTTT CASSPQSATNEKLFF
many TRBJ2-1 TRBD2 TRBV30 TGTGCCTGGAGTGTAGCTAGCGGGGGCAATGAGCAGTTCTTC CAWSVASGGNEQFF
NA TRBJ2-2 NA TRBV9 TGTGCCAGCAGCATAGACCTAGGGACCAACACCGGGGAGCTGTTTTTT CASSIDLGTNTGELFF
NA TRBJ2-2 NA TRBV11-3 TGTGCCAGCAGCCCCAGGGGGGCGGACGGGGAGCTGTTTTTT CASSPRGADGELFF
NA TRBJ1-2 NA TRBV7-9 TGTGCCAGCAGCTTAGATGGGTTTAACTATGGCTACACCTTC CASSLDGFNYGYTF
many TRBJ1-1 NA TRBV6-1 TGTGCCAGCAACCGGAGAGTAGCCAGGAGGGGCAGTGTTGACACTGAAGCTTTCTTT CASNRRVARRGSVDTEAFF
many TRBJ2-1 TRBD2 TRBV7-2 TGTGCCAGCAGCCTTAGCGGGGGGGGGTACAATGAGCAGTTCTTC CASSLSGGGYNEQFF
many TRBJ1-5 NA TRBV7-2 TGTGCCAGCAGCTTAGTTGCGGGTAGCAATCAGCCCCAGCATTTT CASSLVAGSNQPQHF
many TRBJ1-5 TRBD1 TRBV7-2 TGTGCCAGCAGCTTATTGGGACAGGGGGTTAGTCAGCCCCAGCATTTT CASSLLGQGVSQPQHF
many TRBJ1-2 TRBD1 TRBV28 TGTGCCGTCGGGGGACAGGGGGGCTATGGCTACACCTTC CAVGGQGGYGYTF
NA TRBJ1-4 TRBD1 TRBV5-1 TGCGCCAGCAGCTTGGACGGACAGGGTTCGGGGGAAAAACTGTTTTTT CASSLDGQGSGEKLFF
few TRBJ1-2 NA TRBV5-6 TGTGCCAGCAGCTTGGGGGGGGGGTTCACTAACTATGGCTACACCTTC CASSLGGGFTNYGYTF